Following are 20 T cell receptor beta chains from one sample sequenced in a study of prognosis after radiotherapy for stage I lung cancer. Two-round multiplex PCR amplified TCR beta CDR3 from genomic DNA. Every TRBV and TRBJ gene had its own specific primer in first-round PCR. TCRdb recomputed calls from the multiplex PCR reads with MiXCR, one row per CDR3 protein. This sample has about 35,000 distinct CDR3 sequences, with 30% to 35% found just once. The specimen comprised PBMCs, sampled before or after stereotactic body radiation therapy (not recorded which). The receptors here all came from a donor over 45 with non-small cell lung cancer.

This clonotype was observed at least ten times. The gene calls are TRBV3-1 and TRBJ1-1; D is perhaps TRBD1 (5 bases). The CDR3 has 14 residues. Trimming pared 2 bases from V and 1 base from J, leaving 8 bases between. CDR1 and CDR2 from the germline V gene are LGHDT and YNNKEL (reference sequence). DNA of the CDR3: TGTGCCAGCAGCCAATCCGGGGGGAACACTGAAGCTTTCTTT. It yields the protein CASSQSGGNTEAFF.

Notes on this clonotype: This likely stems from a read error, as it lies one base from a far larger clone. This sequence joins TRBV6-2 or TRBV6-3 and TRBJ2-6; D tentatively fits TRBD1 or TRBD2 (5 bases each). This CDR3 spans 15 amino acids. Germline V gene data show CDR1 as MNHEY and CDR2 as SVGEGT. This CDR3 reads CANSVGTSGANVLTF. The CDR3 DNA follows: TGTGCCAACAGTGTCGGGACCTCTGGGGCCAACGTCCTGACTTTC.

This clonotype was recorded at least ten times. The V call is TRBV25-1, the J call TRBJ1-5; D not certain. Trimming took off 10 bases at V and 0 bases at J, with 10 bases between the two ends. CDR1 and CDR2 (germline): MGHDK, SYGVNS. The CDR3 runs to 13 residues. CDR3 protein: CATCTYSNQPQHF. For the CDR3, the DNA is TGTGCCACCTGTACTTATAGCAATCAGCCCCAGCATTTT. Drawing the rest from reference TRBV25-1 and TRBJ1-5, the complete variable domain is EADIYQTPRYLVIGTGKKITLECSQTMGHDKMYWYQQDPGMELHLIHYSYGVNSTEKGDLSSESTVSRIRTEHFPLTLESARPSHTSQYLCATCTYSNQPQHFGDGTRLSIL.

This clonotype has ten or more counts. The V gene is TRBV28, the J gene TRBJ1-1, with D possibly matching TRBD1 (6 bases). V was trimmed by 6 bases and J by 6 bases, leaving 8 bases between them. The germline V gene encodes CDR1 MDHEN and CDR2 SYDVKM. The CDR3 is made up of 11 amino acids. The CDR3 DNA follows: TGTGCCAGCAGATCAGGGGCTGAAGCTTTCTTT. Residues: CASRSGAEAFF. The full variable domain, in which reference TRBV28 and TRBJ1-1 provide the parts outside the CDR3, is DVKVTQSSRYLVKRTGEKVFLECVQDMDHENMFWYRQDPGLGLRLIYFSYDVKMKEKGDIPEGYSVSREKKERFSLILESASTNQTSMYLCASRSGAEAFFGQGTRLTVV.

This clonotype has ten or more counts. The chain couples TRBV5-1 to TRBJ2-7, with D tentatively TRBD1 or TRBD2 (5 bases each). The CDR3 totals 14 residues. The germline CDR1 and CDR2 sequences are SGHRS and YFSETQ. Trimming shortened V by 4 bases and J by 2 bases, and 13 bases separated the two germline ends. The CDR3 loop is CASSPRGGTYEQYF. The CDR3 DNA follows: TGCGCCAGCAGCCCCCGGGGCGGTACCTACGAGCAGTACTTC.

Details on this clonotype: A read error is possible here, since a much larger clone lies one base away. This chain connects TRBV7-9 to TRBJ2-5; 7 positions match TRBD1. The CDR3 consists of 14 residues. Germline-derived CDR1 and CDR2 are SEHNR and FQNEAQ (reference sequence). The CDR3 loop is CASSLGQGQDTQYF. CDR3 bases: TGTGCCAGCAGCTTAGGACAGGGCCAAGATACCCAGTACTTC.

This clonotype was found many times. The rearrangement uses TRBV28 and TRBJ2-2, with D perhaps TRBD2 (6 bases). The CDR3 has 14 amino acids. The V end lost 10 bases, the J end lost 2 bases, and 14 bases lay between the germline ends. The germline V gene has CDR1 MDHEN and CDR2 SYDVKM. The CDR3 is CATLRDSNTGELFF. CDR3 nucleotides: TGTGCCACCTTGCGGGACTCAAACACCGGGGAGCTGTTTTTT.

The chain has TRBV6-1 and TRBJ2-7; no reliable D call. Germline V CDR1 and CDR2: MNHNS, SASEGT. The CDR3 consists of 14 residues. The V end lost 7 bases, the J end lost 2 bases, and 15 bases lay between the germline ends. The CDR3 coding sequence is TGTGCCAGCACCGAGGCCGGCAACGCCTACGAGCAGTACTTC. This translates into CASTEAGNAYEQYF.

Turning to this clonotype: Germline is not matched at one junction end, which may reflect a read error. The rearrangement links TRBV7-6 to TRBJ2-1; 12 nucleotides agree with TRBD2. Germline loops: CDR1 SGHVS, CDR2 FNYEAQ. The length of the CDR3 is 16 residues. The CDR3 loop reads CAISLGLAGSRNEQFF. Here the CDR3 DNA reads TGTGCCATCAGCTTAGGACTAGCGGGGTCCCGGAATGAGCAGTTCTTC.

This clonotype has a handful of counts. CDR3 residues: CASSLSGDFNQPQHF. In DNA, the CDR3 is TGTGCCAGCAGCTTATCGGGGGATTTCAATCAGCCCCAGCATTTT. This chain links TRBV7-2 with TRBJ1-5; tentative D call: TRBD1 (5 bases). V was pared by 2 bases and J by 3 bases, with 11 bases between. The CDR3 is made up of 15 amino acids. The germline V gene has CDR1 SGHTA and CDR2 FQGNSA.

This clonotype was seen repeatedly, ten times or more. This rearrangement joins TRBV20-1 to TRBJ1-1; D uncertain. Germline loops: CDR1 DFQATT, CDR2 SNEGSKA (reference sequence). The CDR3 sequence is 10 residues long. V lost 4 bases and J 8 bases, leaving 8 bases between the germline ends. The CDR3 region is CSAMTTEAFF. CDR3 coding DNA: TGCAGTGCTATGACTACAGAAGCTTTCTTT.

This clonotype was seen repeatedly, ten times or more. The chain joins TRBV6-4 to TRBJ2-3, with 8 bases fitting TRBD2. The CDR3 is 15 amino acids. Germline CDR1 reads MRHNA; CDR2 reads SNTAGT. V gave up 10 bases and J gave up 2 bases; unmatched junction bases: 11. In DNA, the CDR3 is TGTGCCACCACGGCCGTAGCGGGGCACACAGATACGCAGTATTTT. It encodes CATTAVAGHTDTQYF.

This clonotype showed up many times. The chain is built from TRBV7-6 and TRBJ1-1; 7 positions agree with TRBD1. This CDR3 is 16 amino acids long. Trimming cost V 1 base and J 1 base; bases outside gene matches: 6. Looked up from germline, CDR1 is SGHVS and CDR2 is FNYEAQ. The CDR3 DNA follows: TGTGCCAGCAGCTTAGGAGGGGGCAGGAAGAACACTGAAGCTTTCTTT. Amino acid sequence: CASSLGGGRKNTEAFF.

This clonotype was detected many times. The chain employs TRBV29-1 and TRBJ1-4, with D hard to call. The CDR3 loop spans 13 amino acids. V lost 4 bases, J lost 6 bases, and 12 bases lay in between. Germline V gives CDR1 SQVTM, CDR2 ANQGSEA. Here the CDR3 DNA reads TGCAGCGTTGCCAGGTCAAGGGATGAAAAACTGTTTTTT. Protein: CSVARSRDEKLFF.

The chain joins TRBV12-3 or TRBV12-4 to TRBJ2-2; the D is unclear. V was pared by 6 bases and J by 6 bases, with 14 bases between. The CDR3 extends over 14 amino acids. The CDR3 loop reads CASRPWGSAGELFF. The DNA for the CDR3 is TGTGCCAGCAGACCCTGGGGAAGCGCCGGGGAGCTGTTTTTT.

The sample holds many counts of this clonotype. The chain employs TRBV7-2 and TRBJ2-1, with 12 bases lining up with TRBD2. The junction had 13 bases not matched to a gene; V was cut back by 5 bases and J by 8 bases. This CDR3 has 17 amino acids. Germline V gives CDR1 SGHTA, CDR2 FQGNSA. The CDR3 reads CASSQTSGGTWKYEQFF. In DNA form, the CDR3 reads TGTGCCAGCAGCCAAACTAGCGGGGGGACTTGGAAATATGAGCAGTTCTTC. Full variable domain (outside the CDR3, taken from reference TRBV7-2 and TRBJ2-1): GAGVSQSPSNKVTEKGKDVELRCDPISGHTALYWYRQSLGQGLEFLIYFQGNSAPDKSGLPSDRFSAERTGGSVSTLTIQRTQQEDSAVYLCASSQTSGGTWKYEQFFGPGTRLTVL.

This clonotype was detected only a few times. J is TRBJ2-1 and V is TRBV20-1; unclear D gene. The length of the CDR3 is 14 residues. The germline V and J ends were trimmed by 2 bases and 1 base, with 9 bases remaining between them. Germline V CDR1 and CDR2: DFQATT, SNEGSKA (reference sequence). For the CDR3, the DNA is TGCAGTGCTAGACACTGGCGTTCCTACAATGAGCAGTTCTTC. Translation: CSARHWRSYNEQFF.

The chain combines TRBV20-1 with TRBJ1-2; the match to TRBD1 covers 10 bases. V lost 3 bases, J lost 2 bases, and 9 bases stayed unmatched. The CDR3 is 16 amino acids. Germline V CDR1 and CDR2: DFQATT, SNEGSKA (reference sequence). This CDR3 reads CSASPHPTGGNYGYTF. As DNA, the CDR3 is TGCAGTGCTAGTCCCCACCCGACAGGGGGCAACTATGGCTACACCTTC.

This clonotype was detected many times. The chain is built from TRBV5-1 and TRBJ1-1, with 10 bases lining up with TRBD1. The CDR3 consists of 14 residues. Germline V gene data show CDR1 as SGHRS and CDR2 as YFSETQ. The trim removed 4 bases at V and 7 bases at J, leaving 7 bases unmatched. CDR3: CASSRSGTGVEAFF. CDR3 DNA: TGCGCCAGCAGCAGAAGCGGGACAGGGGTTGAAGCTTTCTTT.

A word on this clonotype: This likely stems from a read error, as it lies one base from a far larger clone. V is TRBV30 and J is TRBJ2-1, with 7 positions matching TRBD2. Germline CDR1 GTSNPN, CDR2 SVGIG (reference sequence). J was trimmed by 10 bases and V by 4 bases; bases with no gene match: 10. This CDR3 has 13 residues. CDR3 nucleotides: TGTGCCTGGACCACCCGAGGGGACTACGAGCAGTTCTTC. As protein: CAWTTRGDYEQFF.